The next 26 T cell receptor beta chains were all read from a single sample in a study of cytomegalovirus exposure and HLA in healthy donors. Primers included in the PCR were 60 Vbeta and 13 Jbeta primers. Sequencing used immunoSEQ multiplex PCR; TCRdb keeps in-frame clones, though not all of them. The sample holds more than 90,000 clones, under 80% seen once. The sample comprised PBMCs. These receptors came from a man in his forties or fifties in good health and CMV-seronegative.

V usage is TRBV6-5 and J usage is TRBJ1-3; TRBD1 agrees at 7 bases. The CDR3 extends over 15 amino acids. Trimming cost V 2 bases and J 3 bases; bases outside gene matches: 4. Germline V CDR1 and CDR2: MNHEY, SVGAGI. CDR3 loop: CASSYGQDLGNTIYF. The DNA of the CDR3 is TGTGCCAGCAGTTACGGACAGGATCTTGGAAACACCATATATTTT.

The chain links TRBV4-2 to TRBJ1-4; D is undetermined. The CDR3 totals 17 residues. The germline CDR1 and CDR2 sequences are LGHNA and YNFKEQ. The V and J ends lost 2 bases and 8 bases respectively, with 21 bases between them. Here the CDR3 reads CASSQPSPRAAAEKLFF. The CDR3 DNA reads as TGTGCCAGCAGCCAACCGTCGCCCCGTGCGGCTGCCGAAAAACTGTTTTTT.

This chain connects TRBV7-2 to TRBJ1-5; D gene uncertain. Trimming left V 0 bases short and J 4 bases short, with 7 bases between. Looked up from germline, CDR1 is SGHTA and CDR2 is FQGNSA. CDR3 size: 14 residues. The DNA of the CDR3 is TGTGCCAGCAGCTTAGCCCCGGGGAATCAGCCCCAGCATTTT. Encoded protein: CASSLAPGNQPQHF.

In this sample, this clone turned up once. This chain uses TRBV4-3 with TRBJ1-3; the match to TRBD1 covers 9 bases. The DNA end is a closer match to TRBJ2-2, so the J assignment may be wrong. Germline V gene lookup returns CDR1 LGHNA and CDR2 YSLEER. The CDR3 is made up of 15 amino acids. CDR3 nucleotides: TGCGCCAGCAGCCAAGTAAGACAGGGGGCCGGGGAGCTGTTTTTT. Its protein is CASSQVRQGAGELFF.

The chain recombines TRBV7-2 with TRBJ2-5; D remains unclear. The CDR3 is made up of 11 amino acids. CDR1 and CDR2 (germline): SGHTA, FQGNSA. V lost 3 bases and J lost 7, with 6 bases in between. DNA for the CDR3: TGTGCCAGCAGCTTTGCCGGGACCCAGTACTTC. It yields the protein CASSFAGTQYF.

In this sample, this clone turned up once. The V and J genes are TRBV7-9 and TRBJ1-2, with D perhaps TRBD1 (5 bases). V was shortened by 5 bases and J by 5 bases, with 21 bases between the two germline ends. Germline V lookup: CDR1 SEHNR, CDR2 FQNEAQ (reference sequence). The CDR3 spans 16 residues. CDR3: CASSITGRREEYGYTF. In DNA, the CDR3 is TGTGCCAGCAGCATAACGGGACGACGGGAGGAATATGGCTACACCTTC. Complete variable domain (other parts from reference TRBV7-9 and TRBJ1-2): DTGVSQNPRHKITKRGQNVTFRCDPISEHNRLYWYRQTLGQGPEFLTYFQNEAQLEKSRLLSDRFSAERPKGSFSTLEIQRTEQGDSAMYLCASSITGRREEYGYTFGSGTRLTVV.

This rearrangement joins TRBV7-9 to TRBJ1-1; TRBD1 might be the D (6 bases). Germline CDR1 is SEHNR and CDR2 is FQNEAQ (reference sequence). V was pared by 5 bases and J by 1 base, with 8 bases between. This CDR3 is built from 13 residues. The CDR3 is CASSRGGNTEAFF. Written as DNA, the CDR3 is TGTGCCAGCAGCCGAGGGGGGAACACTGAAGCTTTCTTT.

The rearrangement joins TRBV7-9 to TRBJ2-5; the D gene is possibly TRBD2 (6 bases). Germline V gives CDR1 SEHNR, CDR2 FQNEAQ (reference sequence). V was cut by 3 bases and J by 4 bases, with 18 bases left in between. This CDR3 has 16 residues. CDR3 amino acids: CASSLFLGGAGETQYF. The DNA of the CDR3 is TGTGCCAGCAGCTTGTTTTTGGGGGGTGCTGGAGAGACCCAGTACTTC. Drawing the rest from reference TRBV7-9 and TRBJ2-5, the complete variable domain is DTGVSQNPRHKITKRGQNVTFRCDPISEHNRLYWYRQTLGQGPEFLTYFQNEAQLEKSRLLSDRFSAERPKGSFSTLEIQRTEQGDSAMYLCASSLFLGGAGETQYFGPGTRLLVL.

The rearrangement uses TRBV19 and TRBJ1-2; weak D call: TRBD1 (5 bases). V lost 3 bases to trimming and J lost 5 bases, with 22 bases between them. Germline-derived CDR1 and CDR2 are LNHDA and SQIVND (reference sequence). The CDR3 totals 17 residues. The CDR3 here is CASSIPPTGQSVYGYTF. The CDR3 region has the DNA TGTGCCAGTAGTATCCCCCCCACAGGCCAGAGCGTGTATGGCTACACCTTC.

The chain combines TRBV7-2 with TRBJ1-1, with 7 positions matching TRBD1. With V trimmed by 2 bases and J by 4 bases, 7 bases remained unmatched. Germline V gene data show CDR1 as SGHTA and CDR2 as FQGNSA. CDR3 length equals 15 residues. This CDR3 is CASSLNFPGGTEAFF. Here the CDR3 DNA reads TGTGCCAGCAGCTTAAACTTTCCAGGGGGCACTGAAGCTTTCTTT.

The rearrangement links TRBV5-1 to TRBJ2-7; tentative D call: TRBD2 (6 bases). Trimming cost V 2 bases and J 7 bases, with 13 bases left between them. The CDR3 totals 13 residues. Germline V gene sequence: CDR1 SGHRS, CDR2 YFSETQ. CDR3 DNA sequence: TGCGCCAGCAGCTTATCGCGGGGTCGGGAGCAGTACTTC. The encoded protein is CASSLSRGREQYF.

The V and J genes are TRBV6-6 and TRBJ2-1; a weak D match, TRBD2 (7 bases). CDR3 length equals 16 residues. Deletions cut 2 bases from V and 4 bases from J, with 15 bases between. Germline V gene sequence: CDR1 MNHNY, CDR2 SVGAGI (reference sequence). Here the CDR3 DNA reads TGTGCCAGCAGTTACGACGGGGGGCTGTCTTACAATGAGCAGTTCTTC. Translating gives CASSYDGGLSYNEQFF.

This chain uses TRBV5-1 with TRBJ1-1; 8 bases agree with TRBD1. CDR1 and CDR2 (germline): SGHRS, YFSETQ. CDR3 size: 15 residues. Unmatched junction bases numbered 6, after V lost 4 bases and J lost 1 base. CDR3 loop: CASSPIQGANTEAFF. The CDR3 DNA reads TGCGCCAGCAGCCCCATCCAGGGGGCGAACACTGAAGCTTTCTTT.

The chain couples TRBV15 to TRBJ2-7, with TRBD2 identical over 8 bases. V lost 6 bases and J lost 3; bases outside the gene matches: 4. Germline CDR1 reads LNHNV; CDR2 reads YYDKDF (reference sequence). The CDR3 consists of 13 residues. The CDR3 sequence: CATSGLAGYEQYF. The CDR3 bases are TGTGCCACCAGTGGGCTAGCGGGCTACGAGCAGTACTTC.

Notes on this clone: A read error may produce the germline difference seen at one junction end. The chain's CDR3 is CSSSFGTGAYNQPQHF. CDR3 bases: TGTTCCAGCAGCTTTGGGACAGGGGCCTATAATCAGCCCCAGCATTTT. The V call is TRBV7-9, the J call TRBJ1-5; TRBD1 aligns across 10 bases. The length of the CDR3 is 16 residues. Germline CDR1 and CDR2: SEHNR and FQNEAQ (reference sequence).

V and J are TRBV6-5 and TRBJ1-4; 8 nucleotides agree with TRBD1. Germline V lookup: CDR1 MNHEY, CDR2 SVGAGI. Losses at the gene ends were 8 bases for V and 4 bases for J; bases not matched to a gene: 6. This CDR3 has 14 amino acids. The CDR3 protein is CASGSDRVNEKLFF. The CDR3 nucleotides read TGTGCCAGCGGCTCGGACAGGGTTAATGAAAAACTGTTTTTT.

This chain connects TRBV28 to TRBJ2-7; TRBD2 matches at 11 bases. The CDR3 has 14 amino acids. Germline V CDR1 and CDR2: MDHEN, SYDVKM. Trimming removed 3 bases from V and 3 bases from J; junction bases left unmatched: 1. DNA of the CDR3: TGTGCCAGCAGTTTCGGGACTAGCGGCTACGAGCAGTACTTC. Its translation: CASSFGTSGYEQYF.

This rearrangement joins TRBV4-3 to TRBJ1-3, with TRBD1 as a possible D gene (5 bases). The CDR3 extends over 17 amino acids. CDR1 LGHNA and CDR2 YSLEER come from the germline V gene. V lost 0 bases to trimming and J lost 0 bases, with 12 bases between them. The CDR3 loop is CASSQEPGQGSGNTIYF. CDR3 DNA: TGCGCCAGCAGCCAAGAACCAGGGCAGGGCTCTGGAAACACCATATATTTT.

The V gene is TRBV30, the J gene TRBJ2-1; tentative D call: TRBD2 (5 bases). This CDR3 has 16 residues. Per germline, CDR1 GTSNPN and CDR2 SVGIG (reference sequence). The V gene lost 2 bases and the J gene lost 1 base, with 15 bases spanning the gap. CDR3: CAWSPIGRRSYNEQFF. The CDR3 bases are TGTGCCTGGAGTCCGATAGGAAGGAGGTCCTACAATGAGCAGTTCTTC. Together with reference TRBV30 and TRBJ2-1, the CDR3 gives the full variable domain: SQTIHQWPATLVQPVGSPLSLECTVEGTSNPNLYWYRQAAGRGLQLLFYSVGIGQISSEVPQNLSASRPQDRQFILSSKKLLLSDSGFYLCAWSPIGRRSYNEQFFGPGTRLTVL.

V gene TRBV7-9 combines with J gene TRBJ2-7, with D possibly matching TRBD2 (6 bases). CDR3 length equals 14 residues. Per germline, CDR1 SEHNR and CDR2 FQNEAQ (reference sequence). Trimming took 2 bases from V and 3 from J, leaving 11 bases between them. The CDR3 nucleotides are TGTGCCAGCAGCTTATTAACTAGCCGCTACGAGCAGTACTTC. Translating it yields CASSLLTSRYEQYF. Full variable domain (remainder filled in from reference TRBV7-9 and TRBJ2-7): DTGVSQNPRHKITKRGQNVTFRCDPISEHNRLYWYRQTLGQGPEFLTYFQNEAQLEKSRLLSDRFSAERPKGSFSTLEIQRTEQGDSAMYLCASSLLTSRYEQYFGPGTRLTVT.

The J gene is TRBJ2-3, the V gene TRBV30; D call uncertain. The CDR3 has 16 amino acids. Trimming pared 0 bases from V and 2 bases from J, leaving 15 bases between. Germline V lookup: CDR1 GTSNPN, CDR2 SVGIG (reference sequence). The DNA for the CDR3 is TGTGCCTGGAGTGTTTATGGGCGACGTCTCACAGATACGCAGTATTTT. Translation gives CAWSVYGRRLTDTQYF.

The chain recombines TRBV5-1 with TRBJ2-1; D might be TRBD2 (5 bases). Germline CDR1 and CDR2: SGHRS and YFSETQ. This CDR3 has 16 residues. Trimming took off 0 bases at V and 4 bases at J, with 14 bases between the two ends. CDR3 amino acids: CASSLDGSGYYNEQFF. The CDR3 nucleotides are TGCGCCAGCAGCTTGGATGGCAGCGGCTATTACAATGAGCAGTTCTTC.

This sequence joins TRBV11-3 and TRBJ2-4, with 10 bases fitting TRBD1. With V trimmed by 5 bases and J by 4 bases, 2 bases remained unmatched. This CDR3 is built from 14 residues. CDR1 is SGHNT and CDR2 is YENEEA in the germline V gene. The chain's CDR3 is CASSKGQGKNIQYF. The CDR3 DNA follows: TGTGCCAGCAGCAAGGGACAGGGGAAAAACATTCAGTACTTC.

The V and J genes are TRBV7-2 and TRBJ2-7; 7 bases fit TRBD2. The CDR3 covers 15 residues. V was clipped by 1 base and J by 5 bases; unmatched bases: 8. Germline V CDR1 and CDR2: SGHTA, FQGNSA. The CDR3 loop reads CASSLVLGGNHEQYF. CDR3 nucleotide sequence: TGTGCCAGCAGCTTAGTTCTGGGAGGGAACCACGAGCAGTACTTC.

This rearrangement joins TRBV6-6 to TRBJ2-7, with D tentatively TRBD2 (7 bases). Trimming took off 2 bases at V and 4 bases at J, with 18 bases between the two ends. The CDR3 contains 16 residues. Germline V gene data show CDR1 as MNHNY and CDR2 as SVGAGI (reference sequence). The CDR3 reads CASSYGGAGADYEQYF. The CDR3 DNA is TGTGCCAGCAGTTACGGTGGTGCGGGGGCGGATTACGAGCAGTACTTC.

This clone was counted a few times. This chain uses TRBV7-2 with TRBJ1-2; D gene ambiguous. Trimming shortened V by 5 bases and J by 2 bases, and 9 bases separated the two germline ends. The CDR3 is 13 residues long. Germline V lookup: CDR1 SGHTA, CDR2 FQGNSA. CDR3 sequence: CASSPGSNYGYTF. The CDR3 nucleotides are TGTGCCAGCAGCCCCGGGTCCAACTATGGCTACACCTTC.